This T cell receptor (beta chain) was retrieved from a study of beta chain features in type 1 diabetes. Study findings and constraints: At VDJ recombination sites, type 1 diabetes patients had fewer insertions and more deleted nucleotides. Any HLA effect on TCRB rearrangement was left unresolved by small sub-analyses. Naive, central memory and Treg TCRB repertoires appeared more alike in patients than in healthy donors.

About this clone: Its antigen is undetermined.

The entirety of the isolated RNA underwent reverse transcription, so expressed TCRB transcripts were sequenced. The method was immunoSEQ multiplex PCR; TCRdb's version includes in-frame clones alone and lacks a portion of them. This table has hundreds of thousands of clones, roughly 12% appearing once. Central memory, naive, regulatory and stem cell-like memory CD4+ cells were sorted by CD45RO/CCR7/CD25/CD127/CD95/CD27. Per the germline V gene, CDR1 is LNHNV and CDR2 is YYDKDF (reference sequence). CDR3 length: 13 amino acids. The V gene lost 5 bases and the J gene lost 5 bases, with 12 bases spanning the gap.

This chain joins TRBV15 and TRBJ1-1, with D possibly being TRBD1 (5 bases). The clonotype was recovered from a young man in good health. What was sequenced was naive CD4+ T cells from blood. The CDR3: CATSLGQRTEAFF. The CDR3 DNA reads TGTGCCACCAGCCTGGGGCAGCGTACTGAAGCTTTCTTT.